The TCR beta chain under discussion was sequenced for a study of regulatory T cells in long-lasting Graves disease. Time point indicated: persistent/refractory GD, antithyroid drugs over 5 years with positive TRAb. TCR sequences were obtained from RNA taken from PBMCs. Combining iRepertoire HTBI primers with Arm-PCR of CDR3 regions, the authors built TCR beta libraries. A single record per CDR3 protein comes from TCRdb applying MiXCR to the multiplex PCR reads. The sample shows about 400,000 distinct CDR3 sequences, roughly 20% of them seen only once. Trimming left V 7 bases short and J 0 bases short, with 24 bases between. The germline gives CDR1 MNHNS, CDR2 SASEGT. CDR3 length: 18 residues. This clonotype has more than one count but fewer than ten.

The source of this sequence is a female donor with Graves disease. The chain uses TRBV6-1 and TRBJ1-2, with D possibly TRBD1 on 5 matching bases. The source material was peripheral blood mononuclear cells (PBMCs), sampled when the disease was refractory, from a patient treated with antithyroid drugs. The CDR3 spells CASTSRVGAGVPNYGYTF. The CDR3 DNA reads TGTGCCAGCACCTCTCGGGTGGGAGCGGGGGTCCCTAACTATGGCTACACCTTC.